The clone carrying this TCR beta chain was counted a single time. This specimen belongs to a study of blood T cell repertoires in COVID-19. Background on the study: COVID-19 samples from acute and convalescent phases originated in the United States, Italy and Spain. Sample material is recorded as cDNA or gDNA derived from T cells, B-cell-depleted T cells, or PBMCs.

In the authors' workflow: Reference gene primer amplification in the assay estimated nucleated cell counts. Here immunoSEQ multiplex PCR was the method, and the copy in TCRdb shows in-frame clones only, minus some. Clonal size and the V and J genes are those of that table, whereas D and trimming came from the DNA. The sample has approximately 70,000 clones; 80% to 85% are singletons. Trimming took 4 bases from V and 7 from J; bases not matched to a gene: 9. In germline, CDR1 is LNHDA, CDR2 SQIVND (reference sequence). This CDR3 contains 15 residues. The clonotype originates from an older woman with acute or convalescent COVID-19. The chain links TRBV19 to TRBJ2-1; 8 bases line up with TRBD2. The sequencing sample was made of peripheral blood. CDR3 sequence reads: CASSNSGGPMNEQFF. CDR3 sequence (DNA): TGTGCCAGTAGTAACAGCGGGGGCCCAATGAATGAGCAGTTCTTC.